Sequencing of this T cell receptor beta chain was carried out in a study of T cell repertoires and HLA-DP antigens. Overall study findings and caveats: The CD4+ repertoire was not split into naive and memory.

For this clone: Its target is unknown.

TCRdb's table, derived via immunoSEQ multiplex PCR, lists solely in-frame clones and lacks some. Of about 110,000 clones in the sample, 80% to 95% were seen once. Material for sequencing was CD4+ T cells from PBMCs. The receptor was derived from a woman aged 18-29 years in good health and CMV-seronegative.

The CDR3 protein is CASSLGRGTQETQYF. The CDR3 nucleotides are TGCGCCAGCAGCTTGGGTAGGGGAACCCAAGAGACCCAGTACTTC. V usage is TRBV5-1 and J usage is TRBJ2-5, with D perhaps matching TRBD1 (5 bases). V lost 0 bases and J 1 base, leaving 10 bases between the germline ends. CDR1 and CDR2 (germline): SGHRS, YFSETQ. The CDR3 has 15 residues.